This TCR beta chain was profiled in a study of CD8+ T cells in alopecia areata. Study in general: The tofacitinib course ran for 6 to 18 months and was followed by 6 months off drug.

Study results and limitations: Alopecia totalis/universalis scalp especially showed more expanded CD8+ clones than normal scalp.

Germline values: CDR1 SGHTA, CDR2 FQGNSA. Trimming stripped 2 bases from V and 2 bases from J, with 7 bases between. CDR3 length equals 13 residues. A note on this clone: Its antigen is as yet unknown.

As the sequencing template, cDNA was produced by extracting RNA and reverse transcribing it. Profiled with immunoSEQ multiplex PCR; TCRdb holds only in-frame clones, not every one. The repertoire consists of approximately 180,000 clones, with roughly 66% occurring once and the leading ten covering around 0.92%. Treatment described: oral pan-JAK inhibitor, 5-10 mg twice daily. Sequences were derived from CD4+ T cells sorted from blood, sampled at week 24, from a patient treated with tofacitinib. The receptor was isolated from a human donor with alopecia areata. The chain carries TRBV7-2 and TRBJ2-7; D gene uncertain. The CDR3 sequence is CASSLPTTYEQYF. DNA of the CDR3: TGTGCCAGCAGCTTACCCACGACCTACGAGCAGTACTTC.